Presented here are 5 T cell receptor beta chains from one specimen sequenced in a study of blood T cell repertoires in COVID-19. Generated by immunoSEQ multiplex PCR, the TCRdb table keeps only in-frame clones and is missing some. The data show about 350,000 clones, roughly 90% seen once. Sequenced: PBMCs or T cells enriched from blood (not recorded which). These receptors were obtained from a woman aged 25 to 45 who had been exposed to COVID-19.

The genes are TRBV2 and TRBJ2-5; 8 bases are shared with TRBD1. The CDR3 is 13 residues long. V lost 4 bases, J lost 4 bases, and 2 bases stayed unmatched. CDR1 is SNHLY, CDR2 FYNNEI, per germline. Here the CDR3 reads CASSATGGETQYF. DNA of the CDR3: TGTGCCAGCAGTGCAACAGGGGGAGAGACCCAGTACTTC.

This CDR3 reads CASSVAGTASYEQYF. The CDR3 DNA is TGTGCCAGCAGCGTGGCCGGGACAGCTTCCTACGAGCAGTACTTC. V usage is TRBV9 and J usage is TRBJ2-7, with 7 bases lining up with TRBD1. The CDR3 spans 15 residues. The trim removed 2 bases at V and 1 base at J, leaving 6 bases unmatched. Germline CDR1 is SGDLS and CDR2 is YYNGEE. The whole variable domain, filled in from reference TRBV9 and TRBJ2-7, reads DSGVTQTPKHLITATGQRVTLRCSPRSGDLSVYWYQQSLDQGLQFLIQYYNGEERAKGNILERFSAQQFPDLHSELNLSSLELGDSALYFCASSVAGTASYEQYFGPGTRLTVT.

This chain links TRBV27 with TRBJ2-5; TRBD1 agrees at 9 bases. The CDR3 runs to 16 residues. V was clipped by 6 bases and J by 4 bases; unmatched bases: 12. Germline V gene data show CDR1 as MNHEY and CDR2 as SMNVEV (reference sequence). CDR3 in amino acids: CASRQDRGMLGETQYF. The CDR3, as DNA: TGTGCCAGCAGACAAGACAGGGGGATGTTGGGAGAGACCCAGTACTTC.

The V call is TRBV9, the J call TRBJ1-4; D perhaps matches TRBD1 (5 bases). Germline V gene data show CDR1 as SGDLS and CDR2 as YYNGEE. The CDR3 is 13 amino acids. Trimming removed 4 bases at V and 11 bases at J, with 15 bases between. The DNA of the CDR3 is TGTGCCAGCAGCCCTCGTCCGGGGGACAAACTGTTTTTT. Encoded protein: CASSPRPGDKLFF. Complete variable domain (other parts from reference TRBV9 and TRBJ1-4): DSGVTQTPKHLITATGQRVTLRCSPRSGDLSVYWYQQSLDQGLQFLIQYYNGEERAKGNILERFSAQQFPDLHSELNLSSLELGDSALYFCASSPRPGDKLFFGSGTQLSVL.

Only a few counts were recorded for this clone. The chain joins TRBV10-2 to TRBJ2-5; 7 positions match TRBD1. The CDR3 is made up of 15 amino acids. Trimming cost V 10 bases and J 1 base; bases outside gene matches: 12. Per germline, CDR1 WSHSY and CDR2 SAAADI. The CDR3 nucleotides read TGCGCCACCAAAGACAGGGCTAGTAGCCAAGAGACCCAGTACTTC. As protein: CATKDRASSQETQYF.